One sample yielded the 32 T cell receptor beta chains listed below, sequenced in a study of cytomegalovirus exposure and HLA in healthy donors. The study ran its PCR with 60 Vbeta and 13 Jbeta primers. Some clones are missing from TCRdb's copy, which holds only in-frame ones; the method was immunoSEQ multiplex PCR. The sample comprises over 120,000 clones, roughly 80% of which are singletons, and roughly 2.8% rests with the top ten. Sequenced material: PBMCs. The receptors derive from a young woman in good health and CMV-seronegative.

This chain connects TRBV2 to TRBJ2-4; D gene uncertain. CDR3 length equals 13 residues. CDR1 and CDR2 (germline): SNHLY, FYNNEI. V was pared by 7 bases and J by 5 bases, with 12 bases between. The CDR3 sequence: CASNFGRQNIQYF. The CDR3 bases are TGTGCCAGCAACTTTGGCAGGCAAAACATTCAGTACTTC. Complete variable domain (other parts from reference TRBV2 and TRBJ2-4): EPEVTQTPSHQVTQMGQEVILRCVPISNHLYFYWYRQILGQKVEFLVSFYNNEISEKSEIFDDQFSVERPDGSNFTLKIRSTKLEDSAMYFCASNFGRQNIQYFGAGTRLSVL.

The CDR3 coding sequence is TGTGCCAGCAGTTTCCAACTGGCGGGAGTCAAGGGGGAGCAGTACTTC. Translation gives CASSFQLAGVKGEQYF. The chain has TRBV28 and TRBJ2-7, with 7 positions matching TRBD2. The CDR3 sequence is 16 residues long. CDR1 is MDHEN and CDR2 is SYDVKM in the germline V gene. The junction had 15 bases not matched to a gene; V was cut back by 3 bases and J by 7 bases.

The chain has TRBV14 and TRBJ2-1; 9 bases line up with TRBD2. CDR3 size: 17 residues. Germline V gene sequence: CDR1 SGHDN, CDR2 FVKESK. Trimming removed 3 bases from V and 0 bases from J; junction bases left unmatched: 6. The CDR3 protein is CASSHSGGPNSYNEQFF. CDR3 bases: TGTGCCAGCAGCCATAGCGGGGGCCCTAACTCCTACAATGAGCAGTTCTTC.

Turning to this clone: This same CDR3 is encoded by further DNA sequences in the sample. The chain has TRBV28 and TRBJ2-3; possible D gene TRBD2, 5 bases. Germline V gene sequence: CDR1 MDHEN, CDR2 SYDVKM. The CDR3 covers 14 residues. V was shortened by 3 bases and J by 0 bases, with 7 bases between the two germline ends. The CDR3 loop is CASSFRTSTDTQYF. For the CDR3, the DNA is TGTGCCAGCAGTTTCCGGACTAGCACAGATACGCAGTATTTT.

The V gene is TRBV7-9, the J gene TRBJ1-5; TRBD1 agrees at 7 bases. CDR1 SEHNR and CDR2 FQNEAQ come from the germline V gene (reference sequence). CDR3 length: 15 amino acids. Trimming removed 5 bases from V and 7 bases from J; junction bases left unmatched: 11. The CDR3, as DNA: TGTGCCAGCAGCCCCCCCGGGACAGCTCGCCAGCCCCAGCATTTT. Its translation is CASSPPGTARQPQHF.

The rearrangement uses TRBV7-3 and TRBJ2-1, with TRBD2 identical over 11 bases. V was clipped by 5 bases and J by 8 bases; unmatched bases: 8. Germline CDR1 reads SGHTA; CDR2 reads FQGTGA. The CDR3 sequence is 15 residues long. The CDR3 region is CASSPTSGVRDEQFF. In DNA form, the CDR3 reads TGTGCCAGCAGCCCGACTAGCGGGGTACGAGATGAGCAGTTCTTC.

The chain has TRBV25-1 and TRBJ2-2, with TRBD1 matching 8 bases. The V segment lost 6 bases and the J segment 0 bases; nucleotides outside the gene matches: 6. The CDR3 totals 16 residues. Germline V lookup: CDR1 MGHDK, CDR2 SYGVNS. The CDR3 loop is CASSVTGQANTGELFF. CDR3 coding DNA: TGTGCCAGCAGCGTTACGGGACAGGCGAACACCGGGGAGCTGTTTTTT. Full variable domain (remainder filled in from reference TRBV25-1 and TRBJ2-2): EADIYQTPRYLVIGTGKKITLECSQTMGHDKMYWYQQDPGMELHLIHYSYGVNSTEKGDLSSESTVSRIRTEHFPLTLESARPSHTSQYLCASSVTGQANTGELFFGEGSRLTVL.

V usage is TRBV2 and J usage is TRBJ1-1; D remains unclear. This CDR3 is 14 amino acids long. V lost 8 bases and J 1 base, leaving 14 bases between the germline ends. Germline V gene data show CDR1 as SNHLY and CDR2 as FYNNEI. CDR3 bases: TGTGCCAGCGGAGGACTCGAGGGGAACACTGAAGCTTTCTTT. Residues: CASGGLEGNTEAFF.

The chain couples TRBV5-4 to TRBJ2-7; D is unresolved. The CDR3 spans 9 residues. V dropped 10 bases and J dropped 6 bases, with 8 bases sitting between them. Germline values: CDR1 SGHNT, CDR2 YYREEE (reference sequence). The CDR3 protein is CAGLCEQYF. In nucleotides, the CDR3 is TGTGCCGGGCTTTGCGAGCAGTACTTC.

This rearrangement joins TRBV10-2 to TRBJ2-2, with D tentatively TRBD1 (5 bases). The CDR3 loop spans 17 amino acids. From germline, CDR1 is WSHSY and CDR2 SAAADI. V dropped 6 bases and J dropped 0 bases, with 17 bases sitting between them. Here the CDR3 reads CASRGTGRASNTGELFF. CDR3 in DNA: TGCGCCAGCAGGGGTACAGGACGCGCGTCGAACACCGGGGAGCTGTTTTTT.

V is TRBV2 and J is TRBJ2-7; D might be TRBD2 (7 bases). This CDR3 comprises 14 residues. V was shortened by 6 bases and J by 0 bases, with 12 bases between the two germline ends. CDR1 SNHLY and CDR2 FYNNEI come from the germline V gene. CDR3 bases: TGTGCCAGCAGGAAGGGGGGGAGCTCCTACGAGCAGTACTTC. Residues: CASRKGGSSYEQYF.

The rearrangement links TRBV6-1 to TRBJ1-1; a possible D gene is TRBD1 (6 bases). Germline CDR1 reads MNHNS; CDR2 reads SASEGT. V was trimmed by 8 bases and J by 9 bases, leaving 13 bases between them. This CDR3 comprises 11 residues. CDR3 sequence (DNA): TGTGCCAGCGTCGGACAGTGTCAAGCTTTCTTT. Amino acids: CASVGQCQAFF.

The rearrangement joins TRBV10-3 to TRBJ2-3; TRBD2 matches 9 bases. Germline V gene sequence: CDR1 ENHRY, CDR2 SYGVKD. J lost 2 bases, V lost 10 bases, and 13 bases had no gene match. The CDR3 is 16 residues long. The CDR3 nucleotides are TGTGCCACCGCAGCGGGGGGCGGCACACACACAGATACGCAGTATTTT. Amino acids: CATAAGGGTHTDTQYF.

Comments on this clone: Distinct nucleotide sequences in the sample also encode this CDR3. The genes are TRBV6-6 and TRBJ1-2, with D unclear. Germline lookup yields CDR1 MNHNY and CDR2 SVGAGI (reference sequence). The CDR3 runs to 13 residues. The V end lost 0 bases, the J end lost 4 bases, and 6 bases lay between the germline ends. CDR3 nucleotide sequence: TGTGCCAGCAGTTACTCCGGTGGCTATGGCTACACCTTC. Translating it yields CASSYSGGYGYTF.

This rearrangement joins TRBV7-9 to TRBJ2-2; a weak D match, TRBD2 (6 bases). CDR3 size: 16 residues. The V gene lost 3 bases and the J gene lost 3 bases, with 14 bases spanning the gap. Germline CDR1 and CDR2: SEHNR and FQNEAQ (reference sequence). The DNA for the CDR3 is TGTGCCAGCAGCTTCCTGCCCAGCGGGTACACCGGGGAGCTGTTTTTT. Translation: CASSFLPSGYTGELFF.

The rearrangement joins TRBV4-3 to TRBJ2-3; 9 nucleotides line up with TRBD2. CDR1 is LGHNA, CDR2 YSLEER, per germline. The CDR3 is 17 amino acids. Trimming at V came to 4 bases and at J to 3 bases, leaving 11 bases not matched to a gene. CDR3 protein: CASSLGYGGGATDTQYF. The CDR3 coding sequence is TGCGCCAGCAGCCTGGGGTATGGCGGGGGGGCAACAGATACGCAGTATTTT.

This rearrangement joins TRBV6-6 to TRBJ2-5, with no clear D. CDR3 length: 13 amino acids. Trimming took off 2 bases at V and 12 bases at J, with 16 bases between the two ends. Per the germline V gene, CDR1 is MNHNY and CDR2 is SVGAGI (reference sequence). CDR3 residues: CASSYVSVHQKYF. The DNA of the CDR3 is TGTGCCAGCAGTTACGTATCAGTTCATCAGAAGTACTTC.

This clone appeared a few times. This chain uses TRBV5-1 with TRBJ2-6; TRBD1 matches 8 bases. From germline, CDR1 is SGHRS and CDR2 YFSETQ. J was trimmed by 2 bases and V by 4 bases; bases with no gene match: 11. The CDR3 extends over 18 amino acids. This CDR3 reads CASSLELTGVAGANVLTF. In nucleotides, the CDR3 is TGCGCCAGCAGCCTGGAGCTGACAGGGGTGGCTGGGGCCAACGTCCTGACTTTC.

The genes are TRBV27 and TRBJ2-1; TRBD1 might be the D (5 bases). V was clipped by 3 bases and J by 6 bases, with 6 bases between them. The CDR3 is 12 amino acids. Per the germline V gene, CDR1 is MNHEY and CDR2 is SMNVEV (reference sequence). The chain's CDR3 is CASSFQGNEQFF. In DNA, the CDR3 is TGTGCCAGCAGTTTCCAGGGCAATGAGCAGTTCTTC.

The CDR3 nucleotides are TGTGCCAGCAGTTTTCGGCGGGCAGATACGCAGTATTTT. Encoded protein: CASSFRRADTQYF. The V and J genes are TRBV28 and TRBJ2-3; weak D call: TRBD2 (5 bases). Germline values: CDR1 MDHEN, CDR2 SYDVKM. CDR3 length: 13 residues. V shed 3 bases and J shed 4 bases, with 8 bases lying between them.

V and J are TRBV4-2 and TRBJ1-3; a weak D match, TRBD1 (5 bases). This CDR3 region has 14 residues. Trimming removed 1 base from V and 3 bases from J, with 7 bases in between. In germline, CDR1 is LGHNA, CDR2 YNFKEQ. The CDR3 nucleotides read TGTGCCAGCAGCCAAGGGACATTTGGAAACACCATATATTTT. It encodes CASSQGTFGNTIYF.

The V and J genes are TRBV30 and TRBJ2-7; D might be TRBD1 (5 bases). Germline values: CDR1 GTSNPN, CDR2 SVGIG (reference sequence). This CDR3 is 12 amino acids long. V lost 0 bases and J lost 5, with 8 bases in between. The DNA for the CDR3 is TGTGCCTGGAGTGTAGTAGGGGACGAGCAGTACTTC. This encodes CAWSVVGDEQYF.

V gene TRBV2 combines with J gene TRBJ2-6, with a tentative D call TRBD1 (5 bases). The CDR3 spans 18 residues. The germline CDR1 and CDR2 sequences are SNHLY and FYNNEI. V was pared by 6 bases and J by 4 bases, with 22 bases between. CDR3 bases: TGTGCCAGCAGAAGATCCATGATACAGGCTCGCGGGGCCAACGTCCTGACTTTC. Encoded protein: CASRRSMIQARGANVLTF.

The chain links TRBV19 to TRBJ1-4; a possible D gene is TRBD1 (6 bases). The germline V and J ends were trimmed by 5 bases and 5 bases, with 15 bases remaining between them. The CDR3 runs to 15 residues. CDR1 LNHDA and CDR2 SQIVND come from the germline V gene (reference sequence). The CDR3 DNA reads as TGTGCCAGTAGTTTACGGACAGCTCTAAATGAAAAACTGTTTTTT. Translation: CASSLRTALNEKLFF.

CDR3 amino acids: CASSLVTGSNTGELFF. In DNA, the CDR3 is TGTGCCAGCAGCTTGGTTACAGGTTCTAACACCGGGGAGCTGTTTTTT. This chain connects TRBV5-4 to TRBJ2-2; perhaps TRBD1 as D (5 bases). With 0 bases removed from V and 2 bases from J, the gap between germline ends came to 11 bases. CDR3 size: 16 residues. CDR1 is SGHNT, CDR2 YYREEE, per germline (reference sequence).

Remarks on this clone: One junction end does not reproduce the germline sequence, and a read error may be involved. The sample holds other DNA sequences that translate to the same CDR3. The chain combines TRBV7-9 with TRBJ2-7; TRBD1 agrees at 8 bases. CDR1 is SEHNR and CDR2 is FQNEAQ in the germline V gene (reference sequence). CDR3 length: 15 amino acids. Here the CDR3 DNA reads TGTGCCAGCAGCTCCAGGGGGCCTAATCGGTACGAACAGTACTTC. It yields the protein CASSSRGPNRYEQYF.

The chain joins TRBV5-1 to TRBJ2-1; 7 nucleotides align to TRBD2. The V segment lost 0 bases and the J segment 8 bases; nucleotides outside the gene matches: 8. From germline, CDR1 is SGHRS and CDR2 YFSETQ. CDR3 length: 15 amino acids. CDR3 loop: CASSLVASGSDEQFF. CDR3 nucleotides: TGCGCCAGCAGCTTGGTGGCTAGCGGTAGTGATGAGCAGTTCTTC.

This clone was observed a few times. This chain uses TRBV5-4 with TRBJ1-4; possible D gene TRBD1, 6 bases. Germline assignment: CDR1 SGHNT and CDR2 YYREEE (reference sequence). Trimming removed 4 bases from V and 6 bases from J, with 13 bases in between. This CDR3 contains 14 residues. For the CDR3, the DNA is TGTGCCAGCAGCCCGGACAGATGGGATGAAAAACTGTTTTTT. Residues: CASSPDRWDEKLFF.

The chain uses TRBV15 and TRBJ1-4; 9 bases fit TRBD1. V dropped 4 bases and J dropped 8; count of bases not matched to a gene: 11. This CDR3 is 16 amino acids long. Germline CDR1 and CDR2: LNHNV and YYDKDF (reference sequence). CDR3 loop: CATSTRSGTGYEKLFF. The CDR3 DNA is TGTGCCACCAGCACCAGATCCGGGACAGGGTACGAAAAACTGTTTTTT.

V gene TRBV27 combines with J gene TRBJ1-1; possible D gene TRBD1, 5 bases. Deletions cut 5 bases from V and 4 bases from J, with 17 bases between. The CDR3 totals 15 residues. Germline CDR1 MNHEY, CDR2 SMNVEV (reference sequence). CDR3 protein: CASSTGLLRFTEAFF. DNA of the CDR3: TGTGCCAGCAGTACGGGACTCTTAAGGTTCACTGAAGCTTTCTTT.

In DNA, the CDR3 is TGCGCCAGCAGCCAAATCTACCCAAGTACAGGGAGCTATGGCTACACCTTC. Residues: CASSQIYPSTGSYGYTF. V gene TRBV4-1 combines with J gene TRBJ1-2, with TRBD1 as a possible D gene (6 bases). The length of the CDR3 is 17 residues. Trimming took 2 bases from V and 4 from J, leaving 20 bases between them. The germline gives CDR1 MGHRA, CDR2 YSYEKL.

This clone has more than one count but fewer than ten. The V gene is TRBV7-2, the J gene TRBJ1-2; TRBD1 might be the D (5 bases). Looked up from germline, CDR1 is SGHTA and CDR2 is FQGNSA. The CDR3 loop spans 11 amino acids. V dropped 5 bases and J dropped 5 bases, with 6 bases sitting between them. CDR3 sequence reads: CASSRGYGYTF. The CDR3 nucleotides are TGTGCCAGCAGCCGGGGGTATGGCTACACCTTC.